The T cell receptor beta chain under discussion was sequenced for a study of graft-versus-host responses after intestinal transplantation. V dropped 4 bases and J dropped 1; count of bases not matched to a gene: 1. This CDR3 region has 13 residues. Germline CDR1 reads MNHEY; CDR2 reads SVGAGI. Sequenced by immunoSEQ multiplex PCR; TCRdb stores in-frame clones only, minus some. The profile shows 95,000 or so clones, 80% to 95% of them singletons. This clone appeared a single time. Sequenced here: PBMCs, sampled around 450 days after intestinal transplant. This rearrangement joins TRBV6-5 to TRBJ2-7, with TRBD2 matching 7 bases. The TCR originated in a human patient who received an intestinal transplant, so some T cells may come from the graft donor. The CDR3 nucleotides read TGTGCCAGCAGTTTCGGGGGGTCCTACGAGCAGTACTTC. Its protein product is CASSFGGSYEQYF.